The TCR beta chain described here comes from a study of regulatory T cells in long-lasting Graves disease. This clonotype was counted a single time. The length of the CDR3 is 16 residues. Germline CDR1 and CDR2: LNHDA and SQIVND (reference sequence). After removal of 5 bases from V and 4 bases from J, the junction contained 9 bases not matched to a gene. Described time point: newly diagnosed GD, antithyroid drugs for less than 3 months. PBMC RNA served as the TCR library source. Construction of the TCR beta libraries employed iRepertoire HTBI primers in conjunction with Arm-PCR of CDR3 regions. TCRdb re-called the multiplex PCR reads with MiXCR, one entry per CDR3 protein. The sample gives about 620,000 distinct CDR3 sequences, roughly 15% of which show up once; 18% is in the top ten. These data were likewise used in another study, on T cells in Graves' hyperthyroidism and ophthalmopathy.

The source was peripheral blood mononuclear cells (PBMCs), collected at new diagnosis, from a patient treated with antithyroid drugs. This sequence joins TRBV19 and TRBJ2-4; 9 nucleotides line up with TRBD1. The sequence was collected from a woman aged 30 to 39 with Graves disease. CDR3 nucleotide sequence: TGTGCCAGTAGTCCCGGACAGGGGAGGGGGAAAAACATTCAGTACTTC. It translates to CASSPGQGRGKNIQYF.